This passage covers 15 T cell receptor beta chains from one sample sequenced in a study of cytomegalovirus exposure and HLA in healthy donors. Libraries were prepared by immunoSEQ multiplex PCR; TCRdb keeps only in-frame clonotypes and omits some of them. Among 150,000 to 200,000 clones listed, about 80% were seen once. The sequencing sample was made of PBMCs. These receptors were obtained from a man aged 18 to 35 in good health and CMV-seropositive.

This chain joins TRBV9 and TRBJ2-1; TRBD2 matches at 7 bases. The junction had 0 bases not matched to a gene; V was cut back by 0 bases and J by 0 bases. The length of the CDR3 is 15 residues. CDR1 and CDR2 (germline): SGDLS, YYNGEE. CDR3: CASSVGTSSYNEQFF. The CDR3 bases are TGTGCCAGCAGCGTAGGGACTAGCTCCTACAATGAGCAGTTCTTC.

The chain carries TRBV7-9 and TRBJ1-1, with TRBD1 matching over 10 bases. The CDR3 covers 14 residues. V lost 5 bases to trimming and J lost 5 bases; unmatched junction nucleotides: 5. In germline, CDR1 is SEHNR, CDR2 FQNEAQ (reference sequence). The chain's CDR3 is CASSRGQGTTEAFF. As DNA, the CDR3 is TGTGCCAGCAGCCGGGGACAGGGGACAACTGAAGCTTTCTTT.

This CDR3 is CSSEGRMNTEAFF. The CDR3, as DNA: TGCAGCTCGGAGGGACGGATGAACACTGAAGCTTTCTTT. The chain joins TRBV29-1 to TRBJ1-1; tentatively, D is TRBD1 (5 bases). There are 13 residues in the CDR3. V was shortened by 8 bases and J by 0 bases, with 13 bases between the two germline ends. Germline lookup yields CDR1 SQVTM and CDR2 ANQGSEA.

CDR3 coding DNA: TGTGCCAGCAGCTTAGGGGTGGAGGGAAAACAGTACTTC. It codes for CASSLGVEGKQYF. V usage is TRBV7-8 and J usage is TRBJ2-7; tentative D call: TRBD2 (6 bases). The V end was cut by 1 base, the J end by 10 bases, with 14 bases between. From germline, CDR1 is SGHVS and CDR2 FQNEAQ. This CDR3 has 13 amino acids.

A word on this clone: A junction end diverges from the germline sequence, so it may reflect a read error. The chain recombines TRBV5-1 with TRBJ2-1; possibly TRBD2 for D (5 bases). CDR1 is SGHRS and CDR2 is YFSETQ in the germline V gene. This CDR3 has 11 amino acids. The CDR3 coding sequence is TGCGCCAGCAGCTTGGCCGGGATAAAGGTCTTC. This codes for CASSLAGIKVF.

The CDR3 DNA reads TGTGCCAGCAGCTTTGACGGAGACGGCTACACCTTC. It translates to CASSFDGDGYTF. This chain connects TRBV7-3 to TRBJ1-2; D is undetermined. The V end lost 3 bases, the J end lost 8 bases, and 10 bases lay between the germline ends. Germline V gene lookup returns CDR1 SGHTA and CDR2 FQGTGA. The CDR3 runs 12 residues.

The rearrangement uses TRBV29-1 and TRBJ2-1; the match to TRBD1 covers 7 bases. V shed 6 bases, J shed 6 bases, and the junction held 11 bases outside the gene matches. Looked up from germline, CDR1 is SQVTM and CDR2 is ANQGSEA. The CDR3 runs to 14 residues. As DNA, the CDR3 is TGCAGCGTCGGGGACAGTGGTCGCATCAATGAGCAGTTCTTC. It translates to CSVGDSGRINEQFF.

V usage is TRBV7-2 and J usage is TRBJ2-7, with 8 bases that match TRBD2. CDR1 and CDR2 (germline): SGHTA, FQGNSA. The V gene end was trimmed by 5 bases and the J gene end by 0 bases; junction bases not matched to a gene: 9. The CDR3 is 16 residues long. The CDR3 coding sequence is TGTGCCAGCAGCCCGAGCGGGGGCGCAAACTCCTACGAGCAGTACTTC. It codes for CASSPSGGANSYEQYF.

V is TRBV15 and J is TRBJ1-1; weak D call: TRBD1 (6 bases). The CDR3 has 15 amino acids. V lost 5 bases, J lost 1 base, and 14 bases lay in between. Germline V lookup: CDR1 LNHNV, CDR2 YYDKDF (reference sequence). CDR3 in amino acids: CATSGKGGRNTEAFF. CDR3 sequence (DNA): TGTGCCACCAGCGGAAAGGGGGGGCGGAACACTGAAGCTTTCTTT.

The rearrangement links TRBV9 to TRBJ1-1; D is perhaps TRBD1 (5 bases). This CDR3 is 14 amino acids long. V was shortened by 4 bases and J by 5 bases, with 15 bases between the two germline ends. CDR1 is SGDLS and CDR2 is YYNGEE in the germline V gene. CDR3 DNA: TGTGCCAGCAGCTCTTCCGCGGGACGAACTGAAGCTTTCTTT. It translates to CASSSSAGRTEAFF.

This chain joins TRBV5-1 and TRBJ2-2; 8 positions agree with TRBD1. The trim removed 2 bases at V and 0 bases at J, leaving 12 bases unmatched. Per germline, CDR1 SGHRS and CDR2 YFSETQ. This CDR3 is 19 amino acids long. The CDR3 nucleotides read TGCGCCAGCAGCTTCAGAGGCAGGGGGCGCCCCGCGAACACCGGGGAGCTGTTTTTT. It codes for CASSFRGRGRPANTGELFF.

The chain joins TRBV30 to TRBJ1-4, with D possibly being TRBD1 (5 bases). The V gene's germline CDR1 is GTSNPN and CDR2 SVGIG (reference sequence). The CDR3 spans 14 residues. Trimming shortened V by 3 bases and J by 4 bases, and 12 bases separated the two germline ends. CDR3 bases: TGTGCCTGGAGCGCGGGAGGGGATAATGAAAAACTGTTTTTT. Amino acid sequence: CAWSAGGDNEKLFF.

V gene TRBV27 combines with J gene TRBJ1-2; a possible D gene is TRBD1 (5 bases). Trimming cost V 3 bases and J 5 bases, with 10 bases left between them. Germline V gene data show CDR1 as MNHEY and CDR2 as SMNVEV (reference sequence). The CDR3 is 13 amino acids. CDR3 coding DNA: TGTGCCAGCAGTTTCAGGGTAGGGTATGGCTACACCTTC. This gives the protein CASSFRVGYGYTF.

The rearrangement uses TRBV27 and TRBJ1-1; D unresolved. This CDR3 comprises 14 residues. The V gene lost 4 bases and the J gene lost 1 base, with 10 bases spanning the gap. Germline V gene lookup returns CDR1 MNHEY and CDR2 SMNVEV (reference sequence). CDR3 sequence: CASSSGWANTEAFF. CDR3 bases: TGTGCCAGCAGTTCGGGGTGGGCGAACACTGAAGCTTTCTTT.

J is TRBJ2-3 and V is TRBV7-6, with D unresolved. Per germline, CDR1 SGHVS and CDR2 FNYEAQ. This CDR3 region has 15 residues. V was clipped by 2 bases and J by 4 bases, with 13 bases between them. The CDR3 DNA sequence: TGTGCCAGCAGCTTAAAGGCTGCAGGCGCAGATACGCAGTATTTT. Translated, it gives CASSLKAAGADTQYF.